The 9 T cell receptor beta chains listed next were all sequenced from one sample in a study of blood T cell repertoires in COVID-19 (dated by TCRdb to 2019 to 2021). Libraries were built with the immunoSEQ multiplex PCR assay. This immuneACCESS table, as held by TCRdb, lists in-frame sequences with V and J called but not all clones. Of the missing ones, under half trace to an unresolved V gene in checked studies; the others have no known cause. Counted in this sample were a few hundred thousand clones; about 87% of them appeared once. The ten most abundant clones make up over 6% of the sample. Sequenced sample: peripheral blood. All receptors derive from a woman aged 25 to 39 who had recovered from COVID-19.

The genes are TRBV19 and TRBJ1-5; D call uncertain. The ends were cut back, 0 bases at V and 1 base at J, with 10 bases in the middle. Germline CDR1 LNHDA, CDR2 SQIVND (reference sequence). The CDR3 is 16 amino acids. This chain's CDR3 is CASSIDPVRSNQPQHF. CDR3 DNA: TGTGCCAGTAGTATAGATCCAGTGAGGAGCAATCAGCCCCAGCATTTT.

The rearrangement uses TRBV15 and TRBJ1-2; a weak D match, TRBD1 (5 bases). The CDR3 spans 14 residues. CDR1 LNHNV and CDR2 YYDKDF come from the germline V gene (reference sequence). Trimming pared 0 bases from V and 10 bases from J, leaving 15 bases between. The CDR3 region is CATSRDQGGGAYTF. CDR3 DNA sequence: TGTGCCACCAGCAGAGATCAAGGTGGTGGGGCCTACACCTTC. Drawing the rest from reference TRBV15 and TRBJ1-2, the complete variable domain is DAMVIQNPRYQVTQFGKPVTLSCSQTLNHNVMYWYQQKSSQAPKLLFHYYDKDFNNEADTPDNFQSRRPNTSFCFLDIRSPGLGDTAMYLCATSRDQGGGAYTFGSGTRLTVV.

V usage is TRBV6-4 and J usage is TRBJ2-7; 8 bases line up with TRBD1. Germline V lookup: CDR1 MRHNA, CDR2 SNTAGT. V was pared by 6 bases and J by 4 bases, with 8 bases of the junction left unmatched. The CDR3 is 14 residues long. Here the CDR3 DNA reads TGTGCCAGCAGGACGGGGGACAGGATTTACGAGCAGTACTTC. Residues: CASRTGDRIYEQYF.

This chain joins TRBV7-6 and TRBJ2-1; D perhaps matches TRBD2 (6 bases). The CDR3 has 17 residues. The V end lost 2 bases, the J end lost 5 bases, and 19 bases lay between the germline ends. Germline V CDR1 and CDR2: SGHVS, FNYEAQ. The CDR3 bases are TGTGCCAGCAGCTTAAGGTTAGGGAGACTAGAGGACAATGAGCAGTTCTTC. Its translation is CASSLRLGRLEDNEQFF.

The J gene is TRBJ2-5, the V gene TRBV6-1, with 12 bases matching TRBD1. This CDR3 region has 16 residues. Per the germline V gene, CDR1 is MNHNS and CDR2 is SASEGT. Germline trimming cut 4 bases from V and 7 bases from J; bases unmatched to any gene: 10. The CDR3 region has the DNA TGTGCCAGCAGTGCCCCCGGGACAGGGGGCCGGGTGACCCAGTACTTC. This translates into CASSAPGTGGRVTQYF.

Details on this clone: Other DNA sequences in this sample translate to the same CDR3. V usage is TRBV7-2 and J usage is TRBJ2-7; no firm D call. The CDR3 extends over 13 amino acids. V shed 1 base and J shed 1 base, with 5 bases lying between them. Germline V gene lookup returns CDR1 SGHTA and CDR2 FQGNSA. CDR3 in DNA: TGTGCCAGCAGCTTAGATCGGTCCTACGAGCAGTACTTC. It specifies CASSLDRSYEQYF.

CDR3 nucleotide sequence: TGTGCCAGCAGTTTCAGGGAAGACTACGAGCAGTACTTC. The encoded protein is CASSFREDYEQYF. The chain joins TRBV27 to TRBJ2-7, with D possibly being TRBD1 (5 bases). Trimming took off 3 bases at V and 3 bases at J, with 9 bases between the two ends. The CDR3 consists of 13 residues. CDR1 is MNHEY, CDR2 SMNVEV, per germline (reference sequence).

This rearrangement joins TRBV11-1 to TRBJ2-2, with 12 bases lining up with TRBD2. The V segment lost 5 bases and the J segment 4 bases; nucleotides outside the gene matches: 2. From germline, CDR1 is SGHAT and CDR2 FQDESV (reference sequence). The CDR3 consists of 15 residues. The CDR3 loop reads CASSRTSGATGELFF. CDR3 in DNA: TGTGCCAGCAGCCGGACTAGCGGGGCCACCGGGGAGCTGTTTTTT.

The chain links TRBV14 to TRBJ2-1; no reliable D call. CDR1 is SGHDN, CDR2 FVKESK, per germline. V shed 0 bases and J shed 3 bases, with 9 bases lying between them. This CDR3 spans 15 amino acids. CDR3 DNA sequence: TGTGCCAGCAGCCAAGATTACCCCGGCTACAATGAGCAGTTCTTC. It is translated as CASSQDYPGYNEQFF.